This entry lists 26 T cell receptor beta chains sequenced from one sample in a study of T cell repertoires in cytomegalovirus infection. These receptors' targets are unknown. Via MiXCR, TCRdb re-called the reads, giving one row per CDR3 protein. In the table there are around 750,000 distinct CDR3 sequences, over 25% of which are singletons. The specimen was cultured CD8+ T cells from PBMCs, collected from culture after CMV antigen stimulation. The receptors originated from a human donor in good health (CMV status not recorded). Some clones in this sample may be carry-over from other donors' samples.

This clonotype was seen a handful of times. J is TRBJ2-3 and V is TRBV7-2, with D perhaps matching TRBD2 (6 bases). The V end was cut by 5 bases, the J end by 6 bases, with 18 bases between. Germline V gives CDR1 SGHTA, CDR2 FQGNSA. This CDR3 comprises 15 residues. For the CDR3, the DNA is TGTGCCAGCAGCGCGCTTCTTAGACGGGGGGATACGCAGTATTTT. It specifies CASSALLRRGDTQYF.

This chain connects TRBV6-1 to TRBJ2-1; 7 bases map to TRBD1. With 5 bases clipped from V and 9 bases from J, the junction kept 13 bases outside the gene matches. Germline V lookup: CDR1 MNHNS, CDR2 SASEGT. This CDR3 spans 15 amino acids. CDR3 sequence reads: CASSMGQLQRGEQFF. As DNA, the CDR3 is TGTGCCAGCAGTATGGGACAGCTACAAAGAGGTGAGCAGTTCTTC.

This rearrangement joins TRBV6-2 or TRBV6-3 to TRBJ1-1; no firm D call. This CDR3 contains 14 residues. The ends were cut back, 2 bases at V and 7 bases at J, with 14 bases in the middle. Germline CDR1 MNHEY, CDR2 SVGEGT. This CDR3 is CASSYGPGRVEAFF. DNA for the CDR3: TGTGCCAGCAGTTACGGACCCGGAAGAGTTGAAGCTTTCTTT.

The V call is TRBV29-1, the J call TRBJ2-7; 7 bases match TRBD2. Germline lookup yields CDR1 SQVTM and CDR2 ANQGSEA. V lost 2 bases and J lost 3; bases outside the gene matches: 16. This CDR3 contains 17 residues. CDR3 bases: TGCAGCGTTGAATCACGCTCAATACTCGGACTAGGCTACGAGCAGTACTTC. This gives the protein CSVESRSILGLGYEQYF.

The V call is TRBV7-3, the J call TRBJ1-4; 7 bases are a match to TRBD1. The V gene's germline CDR1 is SGHTA and CDR2 FQGTGA. V shed 4 bases, J shed 3 bases, and the junction held 5 bases outside the gene matches. The CDR3 totals 15 residues. DNA for the CDR3: TGTGCCAGCAGCTCAACAGGGGATCCTAATGAAAAACTGTTTTTT. This gives the protein CASSSTGDPNEKLFF.

The chain uses TRBV7-9 and TRBJ2-3; TRBD1 matches 8 bases. Germline values: CDR1 SEHNR, CDR2 FQNEAQ (reference sequence). J gave up 2 bases and V 3 bases, and 7 bases lay outside the gene matches. The CDR3 has 16 amino acids. In DNA, the CDR3 is TGTGCCAGCAGCTTCCGGGACAGGTTAATCACAGATACGCAGTATTTT. Amino acids: CASSFRDRLITDTQYF.

This chain links TRBV12-3 or TRBV12-4 with TRBJ2-3; D perhaps matches TRBD2 (5 bases). The V gene lost 6 bases and the J gene lost 14 bases, with 24 bases spanning the gap. The CDR3 runs to 14 residues. CDR3 region: CASSQAEIGWSGYF. In nucleotides, the CDR3 is TGTGCCAGCAGCCAAGCGGAAATTGGGTGGTCTGGGTATTTT.

The CDR3 loop is CSARGEGQPINSPLHF. DNA for the CDR3: TGCAGTGCTAGAGGGGAAGGACAGCCGATTAATTCACCCCTCCACTTT. The rearrangement joins TRBV20-1 to TRBJ1-6; D perhaps matches TRBD1 (6 bases). Trimming left V 1 base short and J 6 bases short, with 16 bases between. Germline V gene lookup returns CDR1 DFQATT and CDR2 SNEGSKA (reference sequence). CDR3 size: 16 residues.

The CDR3 reads CASSEILSDTQYF. CDR3 bases: TGTGCCAGCAGTGAAATATTATCAGATACGCAGTATTTT. The V gene is TRBV28, the J gene TRBJ2-3; D gene uncertain. V lost 5 bases and J lost 4, with 10 bases in between. In germline, CDR1 is MDHEN, CDR2 SYDVKM. CDR3 length equals 13 residues.

A few counts support this clonotype. V gene TRBV28 combines with J gene TRBJ1-4; the D is unclear. The CDR3 consists of 13 residues. Germline V gives CDR1 MDHEN, CDR2 SYDVKM. V lost 5 bases, J lost 14 bases, and 18 bases lay in between. In nucleotides, the CDR3 is TGTGCCAGCAGTCCCCCAGGAATCCTGGGGCTGTTTTTT. Protein product: CASSPPGILGLFF.

As regards this clonotype: A read error is possible here, since a much larger clone lies one base away. The V call is TRBV7-2, the J call TRBJ2-7, with 10 bases identical to TRBD2. Germline V CDR1 and CDR2: SGHTA, FQGNSA. The CDR3 sequence is 14 residues long. With 5 bases clipped from V and 4 bases from J, the junction kept 5 bases outside the gene matches. DNA of the CDR3: TGTACCAGCAGCCCAGGACTAGCGGTTTACGAGCAGTACTTC. Translated: CTSSPGLAVYEQYF.

The chain uses TRBV7-3 and TRBJ1-1; 7 nucleotides match TRBD1. The CDR3 spans 15 residues. CDR1 is SGHTA and CDR2 is FQGTGA in the germline V gene. V dropped 5 bases and J dropped 3; count of bases not matched to a gene: 9. Here the CDR3 reads CASSPNRGRDTEAFF. The CDR3 DNA reads TGTGCCAGCAGCCCCAACAGGGGAAGAGACACTGAAGCTTTCTTT.

The chain carries TRBV29-1 and TRBJ2-5; D unclear. Germline-derived CDR1 and CDR2 are SQVTM and ANQGSEA. With 3 bases removed from V and 4 bases from J, the gap between germline ends came to 9 bases. The CDR3 extends over 12 amino acids. The CDR3 region is CSVDTDLETQYF. For the CDR3, the DNA is TGCAGCGTTGATACGGATTTAGAGACCCAGTACTTC.

The chain carries TRBV28 and TRBJ1-2, with a weak D call TRBD1 (5 bases). Trimming shortened V by 2 bases and J by 6 bases, and 13 bases separated the two germline ends. The germline V gene encodes CDR1 MDHEN and CDR2 SYDVKM. The CDR3 is made up of 14 amino acids. The CDR3 nucleotides are TGTGCCAGCAGTTTAGAAGTGGGGCTGGATGGCTACACCTTC. Translating it yields CASSLEVGLDGYTF.

This clonotype was seen ten or more times. The chain links TRBV12-3 or TRBV12-4 to TRBJ2-7; D is undetermined. The CDR3 extends over 14 amino acids. V was cut by 1 base and J by 2 bases, with 9 bases left in between. In nucleotides, the CDR3 is TGTGCCAGCAGTTTAGGTTACGGAACCTACGAGCAGTACTTC. This gives the protein CASSLGYGTYEQYF.

This clonotype was counted many times. The chain is built from TRBV12-3 or TRBV12-4 and TRBJ1-1; D is possibly TRBD1 (6 bases). This CDR3 comprises 17 residues. Deletions cut 7 bases from V and 1 base from J, with 22 bases between. DNA of the CDR3: TGTGCCAGCATCCCAAGGGGGGGCCACGGGGGGAACACTGAAGCTTTCTTT. Protein product: CASIPRGGHGGNTEAFF.

The chain recombines TRBV19 with TRBJ2-1; 8 bases line up with TRBD2. The ends lost 3 bases at V and 8 bases at J; junction bases unmatched: 9. The CDR3 has 15 residues. Germline V gives CDR1 LNHDA, CDR2 SQIVND (reference sequence). The chain's CDR3 is CASSIAGLVLDEQFF. The CDR3 DNA follows: TGTGCCAGTAGTATTGCGGGACTAGTCCTCGATGAGCAGTTCTTC.

This clonotype was detected ten times or more. This chain links TRBV12-3 or TRBV12-4 with TRBJ1-1, with D maybe TRBD1 (6 bases). The V end lost 4 bases, the J end lost 3 bases, and 6 bases lay between the germline ends. CDR3 size: 12 residues. CDR3 sequence (DNA): TGTGCCAGCAGTTACAGGGACACTGAAGCTTTCTTT. It encodes CASSYRDTEAFF.

In its sample, this clonotype was seen a few times. The rearrangement links TRBV7-8 to TRBJ2-6, with 9 bases fitting TRBD1. Per the germline V gene, CDR1 is SGHVS and CDR2 is FQNEAQ. The CDR3 extends over 16 amino acids. V dropped 5 bases and J dropped 3; count of bases not matched to a gene: 5. CDR3 sequence: CASSQQGADGANVLTF. The CDR3 DNA reads as TGTGCCAGCAGCCAACAGGGGGCGGATGGGGCCAACGTCCTGACTTTC.

The table lists this clonotype with many counts. This chain connects TRBV28 to TRBJ1-2, with 7 bases aligning to TRBD1. V gave up 2 bases and J gave up 6 bases; unmatched junction bases: 6. CDR1 and CDR2 from the germline V gene are MDHEN and SYDVKM. The CDR3 is 14 residues long. The CDR3 here is CASSLADRFNGYTF. In DNA form, the CDR3 reads TGTGCCAGCAGTTTAGCGGACAGGTTCAATGGCTACACCTTC.

This chain links TRBV6-8 with TRBJ2-3; maybe TRBD1 (6 bases). The V end lost 6 bases, the J end lost 0 bases, and 10 bases lay between the germline ends. Germline CDR1 and CDR2: MNHGY and SAAAGT. The CDR3 runs to 14 residues. CDR3 loop: CASSQGQSTDTQYF. For the CDR3, the DNA is TGTGCCAGCAGCCAGGGACAAAGCACAGATACGCAGTATTTT.

The chain uses TRBV28 and TRBJ2-1; TRBD1 aligns across 9 bases. Germline lookup yields CDR1 MDHEN and CDR2 SYDVKM. V lost 1 base to trimming and J lost 2 bases; unmatched junction nucleotides: 9. The CDR3 runs 18 residues. The CDR3 protein is CASSLSLLGTGPYNEQFF. The DNA for the CDR3 is TGTGCCAGCAGTTTATCTCTACTTGGGACAGGGCCCTACAATGAGCAGTTCTTC.

A single count supports this clonotype. J is TRBJ2-7 and V is TRBV20-1; D not resolved. Germline CDR1 DFQATT, CDR2 SNEGSKA (reference sequence). V lost 0 bases and J 0 bases, leaving 12 bases between the germline ends. This CDR3 is 15 amino acids long. The CDR3 sequence is CSARDLYTPSYEQYV. The CDR3 DNA sequence: TGCAGTGCTAGAGATCTGTACACACCCTCCTACGAGCAGTACGTC.

J is TRBJ2-2 and V is TRBV7-6; D ambiguous. The CDR3 spans 13 residues. Germline values: CDR1 SGHVS, CDR2 FNYEAQ. V was clipped by 1 base and J by 7 bases, with 7 bases between them. CDR3 loop: CASSLDFYGELFF. CDR3 DNA sequence: TGTGCCAGCAGCTTAGATTTCTACGGGGAGCTGTTTTTT.

This clonotype was counted ten times or more. The chain couples TRBV4-3 to TRBJ1-1; TRBD1 is a possible D gene (6 bases). This CDR3 spans 15 amino acids. Trimming removed 4 bases from V and 3 bases from J, with 15 bases in between. Germline CDR1 and CDR2: LGHNA and YSLEER. The CDR3 loop reads CASSLRTGKDTEAFF. Here the CDR3 DNA reads TGCGCCAGCAGCCTACGTACAGGGAAGGACACTGAAGCTTTCTTT.

This clonotype was observed a handful of times. This chain connects TRBV7-9 to TRBJ1-6; TRBD1 agrees at 10 bases. J gave up 7 bases and V 5 bases, and 8 bases lay outside the gene matches. This CDR3 comprises 16 residues. Looked up from germline, CDR1 is SEHNR and CDR2 is FQNEAQ (reference sequence). CDR3 bases: TGTGCCAGCAGCCCTGACAGGGGGCAACGAAATTCACCCCTCCACTTT. Its protein product is CASSPDRGQRNSPLHF.